The rows below give T cell receptor beta chains drawn from one sample of a study of blood T cell repertoires in COVID-19. The data were produced by immunoSEQ multiplex PCR, yet TCRdb's version contains in-frame clones alone and is incomplete. The sample consists of 95,000 to 150,000 clones, roughly 79% of them appearing once. The specimen sequenced was peripheral blood. All receptors come from a man aged 65 to 79 with acute or convalescent COVID-19. CDR3s include the opening cysteine and the closing phenylalanine or tryptophan. The D gene is left open where the match is weak. Clone size appears in some rows only: once, few, many, or a class for an expanded clone.

>TRBJ1-4|once|NA|TRBV4-2
CASSESTADEKLFF
TGTGCCAGCAGCGAGAGTACAGCTGATGAAAAACTGTTTTTT
>TRBJ1-5|NA|TRBD1|TRBV5-5
CASSLYPGQYNQPQHF
TGTGCCAGCAGCCTCTACCCGGGACAGTACAATCAGCCCCAGCATTTT
>TRBJ1-6|NA|NA|TRBV4-3
CASSQTPTGRGLTNSPLHF
TGCGCCAGCAGCCAAACCCCGACAGGTAGGGGACTAACGAATTCACCCCTCCACTTT
>TRBJ1-6|NA|TRBD1|TRBV6-6
CASSYLTGVGSPLHF
TGTGCCAGCAGTTACTTGACAGGGGTCGGTTCACCCCTCCACTTT
>TRBJ2-1|few|TRBD2|TRBV4-3
CASSHNGGAYNEQFF
TGCGCCAGCAGCCATAACGGGGGGGCCTACAATGAGCAGTTCTTC
>TRBJ1-2|NA|TRBD1|TRBV27
CASSFQGGNYGYTF
TGTGCCAGCAGTTTTCAGGGGGGTAACTATGGCTACACCTTC
>TRBJ1-1|NA|TRBD1|TRBV5-1
CASSSQGAGTEAFF
TGCGCCAGCAGCTCACAGGGGGCTGGCACTGAAGCTTTCTTT
>TRBJ1-4|NA|NA|TRBV7-8
CASSLARREKLFF
TGTGCCAGCAGCTTAGCGCGGCGTGAAAAACTGTTTTTT
>TRBJ1-2|NA|NA|TRBV19
CASSFGGSKLYGYTF
TGTGCCAGTAGTTTCGGAGGCAGCAAACTTTATGGCTACACCTTC
>TRBJ1-6|few|NA|TRBV18
CASSRAGDSPLHF
TGTGCCAGCTCACGGGCAGGGGATTCACCCCTCCACTTT
>TRBJ1-1|NA|NA|TRBV11-2
CASSFRQALNTEAFF
TGTGCCAGCAGCTTCCGACAGGCCTTGAACACTGAAGCTTTCTTT
>TRBJ1-1|NA|NA|TRBV4-1
CASSQVVQRNTEAFF
TGCGCCAGCAGCCAAGTTGTACAGAGGAACACTGAAGCTTTCTTT
>TRBJ2-1|NA|TRBD2|TRBV7-3
CASSLTAGVYNEQFF
TGTGCCAGCAGCTTAACTGCGGGGGTCTACAATGAGCAGTTCTTC
>TRBJ2-2|NA|TRBD1|TRBV7-9
CASSDGTGGTGELFF
TGTGCCAGCAGCGACGGGACAGGGGGAACCGGGGAGCTGTTTTTT
>TRBJ1-1|NA|TRBD1|TRBV18
CASSSNLQGGYTEAFF
TGTGCCAGCTCATCTAACCTACAGGGGGGATACACTGAAGCTTTCTTT
>TRBJ1-2|once|NA|TRBV19
CASRTTRGYTF
TGTGCCAGTAGGACCACTAGGGGCTACACCTTC
>TRBJ2-1|once|TRBD2|TRBV2
CASSSGTYNEQFF
TGTGCCAGCAGCAGCGGGACCTACAATGAGCAGTTCTTC
>TRBJ2-1|NA|NA|TRBV18
CASSPPLGAEQFF
TGTGCCAGCTCACCACCGCTGGGGGCCGAGCAGTTCTTC
>TRBJ1-5|NA|NA|TRBV6-5
CASTGGANQPQHF
TGTGCCAGCACGGGAGGGGCAAATCAGCCCCAGCATTTT
>TRBJ2-3|NA|NA|TRBV4-3
CASSQAARDTQYF
TGCGCCAGCAGCCAAGCCGCGCGAGATACGCAGTATTTT
>TRBJ2-1|few|NA|TRBV5-4
CASSLDPGDNEQFF
TGTGCCAGCAGCTTGGATCCCGGTGACAATGAGCAGTTCTTC
>TRBJ2-1|NA|TRBD2|TRBV4-1
CASSRAGYNEQFF
TGCGCCAGCAGCCGAGCGGGGTACAATGAGCAGTTCTTC
>TRBJ1-2|once|NA|TRBV9
CASSVVEGGYTF
TGTGCCAGCAGCGTAGTTGAGGGTGGCTACACCTTC
>TRBJ2-1|NA|TRBD1|TRBV4-2
CASSQYRLNNRGNYNEQFF
TGTGCCAGCAGCCAATATAGGCTAAATAACAGGGGGAACTACAATGAGCAGTTCTTC
>TRBJ1-3|once|NA|TRBV10-3
CAIRDTGKSGNTIYF
TGTGCCATCAGAGATACAGGGAAATCTGGAAACACCATATATTTT
>TRBJ1-2|NA|NA|TRBV5-8
CASSGPNYGYTF
TGTGCCAGTTCAGGGCCCAACTATGGCTACACCTTC
>TRBJ2-3|once|NA|TRBV5-1
CASSLASSSDTQYF
TGCGCCAGCAGCTTGGCCTCCAGTTCAGATACGCAGTATTTT
>TRBJ1-1|NA|NA|TRBV24-1
CATSDSGGSTEAFF
TGTGCCACCAGTGATTCTGGGGGCAGCACTGAAGCTTTCTTT
>TRBJ2-5|NA|TRBD2|TRBV28
CASSFPSSGVQETQYF
TGTGCCAGCAGTTTCCCGTCTAGCGGGGTCCAAGAGACCCAGTACTTC